This T cell receptor (beta chain) was captured in a study of blood T cell repertoires in COVID-19. Study at large: The samples span acute and convalescent COVID-19 from the United States, Italy and Spain.

In this sample, this clone turned up once. The germline gives CDR1 GTSNPN, CDR2 SVGIG (reference sequence). This CDR3 is 19 amino acids long. V shed 0 bases and J 2 bases; nucleotides not matched to a gene: 12. This table comes from immunoSEQ multiplex PCR, and its TCRdb copy is limited to in-frame clones, with some not included. The table records 120,000 to 150,000 clones, around 87% of them present only once. The receptor was derived from a human donor in a cohort sampled during active COVID-19. The chain joins TRBV30 to TRBJ1-5; 11 bases match TRBD1. The sample consisted of peripheral blood. CDR3 residues: CAWSVGDRGSHLGNQPQHF. As DNA, the CDR3 is TGTGCCTGGAGTGTAGGGGACAGGGGGTCTCATCTGGGCAATCAGCCCCAGCATTTT.